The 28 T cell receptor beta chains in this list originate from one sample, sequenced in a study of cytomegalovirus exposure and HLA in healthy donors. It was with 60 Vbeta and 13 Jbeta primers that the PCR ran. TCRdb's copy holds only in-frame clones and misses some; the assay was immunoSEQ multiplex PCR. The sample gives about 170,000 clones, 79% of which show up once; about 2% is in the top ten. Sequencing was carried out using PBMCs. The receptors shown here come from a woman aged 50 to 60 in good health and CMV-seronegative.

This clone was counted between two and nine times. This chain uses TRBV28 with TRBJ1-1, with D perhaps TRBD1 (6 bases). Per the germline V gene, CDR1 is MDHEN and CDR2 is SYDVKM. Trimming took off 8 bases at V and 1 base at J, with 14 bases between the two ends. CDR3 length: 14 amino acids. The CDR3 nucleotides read TGTGCCAGCGCGGAAGGGGGACAGAACACTGAAGCTTTCTTT. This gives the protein CASAEGGQNTEAFF.

The CDR3 DNA reads TGTGCCAGCAGTTACCACCTTAGGGGGCTGGGTGGGGAGCTGTTTTTT. Protein product: CASSYHLRGLGGELFF. The genes are TRBV6-5 and TRBJ2-2; 7 bases line up with TRBD1. V was pared by 2 bases and J by 8 bases, with 11 bases of the junction left unmatched. The CDR3 extends over 16 amino acids. The germline V gene encodes CDR1 MNHEY and CDR2 SVGAGI.

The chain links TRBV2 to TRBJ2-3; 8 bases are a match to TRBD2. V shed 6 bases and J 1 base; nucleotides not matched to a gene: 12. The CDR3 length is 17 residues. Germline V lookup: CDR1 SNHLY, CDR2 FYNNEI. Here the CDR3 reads CASRGRGGTRGTDTQYF. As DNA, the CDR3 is TGTGCCAGCAGGGGTAGGGGGGGGACTAGGGGCACAGATACGCAGTATTTT. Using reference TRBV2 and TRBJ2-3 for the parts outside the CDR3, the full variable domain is EPEVTQTPSHQVTQMGQEVILRCVPISNHLYFYWYRQILGQKVEFLVSFYNNEISEKSEIFDDQFSVERPDGSNFTLKIRSTKLEDSAMYFCASRGRGGTRGTDTQYFGPGTRLTVL.

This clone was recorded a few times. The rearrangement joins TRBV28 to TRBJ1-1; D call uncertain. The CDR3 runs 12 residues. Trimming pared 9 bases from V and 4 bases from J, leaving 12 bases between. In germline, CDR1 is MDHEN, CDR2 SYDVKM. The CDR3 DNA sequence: TGTGCCAGTGCTGAGGAGGGCACTGAAGCTTTCTTT. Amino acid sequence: CASAEEGTEAFF.

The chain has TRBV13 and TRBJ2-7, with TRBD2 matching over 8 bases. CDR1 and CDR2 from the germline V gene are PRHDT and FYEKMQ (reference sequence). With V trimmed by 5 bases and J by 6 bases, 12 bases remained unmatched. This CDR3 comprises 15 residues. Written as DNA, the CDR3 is TGTGCCAGCAGCCCCGGACTAGCCGATACCGCCGAGCAGTACTTC. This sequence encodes CASSPGLADTAEQYF.

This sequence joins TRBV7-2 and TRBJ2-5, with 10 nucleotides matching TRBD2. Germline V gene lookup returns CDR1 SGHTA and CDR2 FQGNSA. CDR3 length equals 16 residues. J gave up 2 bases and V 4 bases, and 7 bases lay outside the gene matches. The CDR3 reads CASSSPGTSEQETQYF. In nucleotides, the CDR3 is TGTGCCAGCAGCTCACCCGGGACTAGCGAACAAGAGACCCAGTACTTC.

CDR3: CAGSFEIAGGGEQFF. Written as DNA, the CDR3 is TGTGCCGGATCCTTCGAGATAGCGGGAGGGGGTGAGCAGTTCTTC. The V and J genes are TRBV2 and TRBJ2-1; 11 bases match TRBD2. CDR3 length: 15 residues. V dropped 11 bases and J dropped 9; count of bases not matched to a gene: 15. Germline V gives CDR1 SNHLY, CDR2 FYNNEI.

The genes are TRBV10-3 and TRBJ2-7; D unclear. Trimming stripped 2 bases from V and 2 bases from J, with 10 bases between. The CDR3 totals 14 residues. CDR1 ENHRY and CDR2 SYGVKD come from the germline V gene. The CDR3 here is CAISEGPFTYEQYF. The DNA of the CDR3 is TGTGCCATCAGTGAGGGCCCTTTCACCTACGAGCAGTACTTC.

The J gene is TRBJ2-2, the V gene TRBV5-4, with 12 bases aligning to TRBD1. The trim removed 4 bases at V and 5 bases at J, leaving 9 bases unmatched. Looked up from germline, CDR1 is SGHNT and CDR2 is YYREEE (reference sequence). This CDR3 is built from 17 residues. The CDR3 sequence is CASSPGDRGQVTGELFF. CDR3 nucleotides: TGTGCCAGCAGCCCCGGGGACAGGGGGCAGGTTACCGGGGAGCTGTTTTTT.

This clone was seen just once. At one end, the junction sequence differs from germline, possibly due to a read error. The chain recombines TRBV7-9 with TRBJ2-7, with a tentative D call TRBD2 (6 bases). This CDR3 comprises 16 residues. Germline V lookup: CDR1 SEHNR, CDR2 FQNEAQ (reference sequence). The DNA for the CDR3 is TGTTCCAGCAGCTTAGGGGTTTCGGGGGTCTCCTACGAGCAGTACTTC. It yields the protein CSSSLGVSGVSYEQYF.

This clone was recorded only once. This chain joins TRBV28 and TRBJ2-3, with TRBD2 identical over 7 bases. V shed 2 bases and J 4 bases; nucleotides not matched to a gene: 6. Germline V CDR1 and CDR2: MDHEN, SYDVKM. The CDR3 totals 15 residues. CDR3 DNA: TGTGCCAGCAGTTTAGCGGGAGTGGCGGCAGATACGCAGTATTTT. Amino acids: CASSLAGVAADTQYF.

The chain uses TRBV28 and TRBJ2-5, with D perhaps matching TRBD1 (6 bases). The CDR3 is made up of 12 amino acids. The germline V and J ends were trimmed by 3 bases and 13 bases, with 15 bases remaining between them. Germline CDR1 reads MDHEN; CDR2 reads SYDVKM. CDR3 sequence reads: CASSFPVGHTYF. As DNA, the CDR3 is TGTGCCAGCAGTTTCCCCGTGGGACACACGTACTTC.

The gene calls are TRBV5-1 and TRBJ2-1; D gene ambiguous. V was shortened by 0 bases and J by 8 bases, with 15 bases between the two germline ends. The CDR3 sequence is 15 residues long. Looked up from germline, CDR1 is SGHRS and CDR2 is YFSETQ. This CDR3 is CASSLESSWVDEQFF. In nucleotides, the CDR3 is TGCGCCAGCAGCTTGGAGTCTAGTTGGGTCGATGAGCAGTTCTTC.

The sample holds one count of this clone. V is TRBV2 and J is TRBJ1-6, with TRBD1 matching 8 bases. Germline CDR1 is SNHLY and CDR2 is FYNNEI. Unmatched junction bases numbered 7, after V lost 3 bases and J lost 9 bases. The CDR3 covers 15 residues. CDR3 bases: TGTGCCAGCAGTGACACGACAGGGGCGATTTCACCCCTCCACTTT. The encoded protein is CASSDTTGAISPLHF. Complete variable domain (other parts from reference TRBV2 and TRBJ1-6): EPEVTQTPSHQVTQMGQEVILRCVPISNHLYFYWYRQILGQKVEFLVSFYNNEISEKSEIFDDQFSVERPDGSNFTLKIRSTKLEDSAMYFCASSDTTGAISPLHFGNGTRLTVT.

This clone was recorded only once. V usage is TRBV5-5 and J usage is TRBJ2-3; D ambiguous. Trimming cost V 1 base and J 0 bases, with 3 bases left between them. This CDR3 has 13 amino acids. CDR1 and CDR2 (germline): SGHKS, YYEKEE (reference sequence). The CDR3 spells CASSLSSTDTQYF. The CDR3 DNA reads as TGTGCCAGCAGCTTGTCGAGCACAGATACGCAGTATTTT.

CDR3 DNA: TGTGCCTGGGGGGGGAGCGAGCAGTACTTC. It encodes CAWGGSEQYF. This rearrangement joins TRBV30 to TRBJ2-7; tentatively, D is TRBD2 (6 bases). Per the germline V gene, CDR1 is GTSNPN and CDR2 is SVGIG (reference sequence). The CDR3 has 10 residues. V lost 5 bases and J lost 6, with 8 bases in between.

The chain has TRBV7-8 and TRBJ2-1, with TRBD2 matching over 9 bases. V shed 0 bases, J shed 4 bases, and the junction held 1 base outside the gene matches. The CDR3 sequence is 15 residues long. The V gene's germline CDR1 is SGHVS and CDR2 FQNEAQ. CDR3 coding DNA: TGTGCCAGCAGCTTAGCTAGCGGGAGATACAATGAGCAGTTCTTC. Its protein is CASSLASGRYNEQFF.

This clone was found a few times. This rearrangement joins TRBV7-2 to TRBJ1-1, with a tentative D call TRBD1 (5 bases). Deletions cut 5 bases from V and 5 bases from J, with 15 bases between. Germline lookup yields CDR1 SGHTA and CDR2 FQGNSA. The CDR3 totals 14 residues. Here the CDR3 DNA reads TGTGCCAGCAGCCAGGGACTCCCGAGGACTGAAGCTTTCTTT. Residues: CASSQGLPRTEAFF.

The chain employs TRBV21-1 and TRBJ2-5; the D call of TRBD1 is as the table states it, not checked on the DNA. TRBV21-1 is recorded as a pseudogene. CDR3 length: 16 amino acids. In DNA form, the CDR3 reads TGTGCCAGCAGCAAGCTCGGCAGGGGGGTTCAAGAGACCCAGTACTTC. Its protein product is CASSKLGRGVQETQYF.

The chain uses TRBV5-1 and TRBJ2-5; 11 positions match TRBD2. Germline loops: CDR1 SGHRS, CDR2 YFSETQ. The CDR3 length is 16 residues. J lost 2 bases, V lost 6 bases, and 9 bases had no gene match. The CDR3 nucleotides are TGCGCCAGCATGGCTCTAGCGGGGGGACTTCAAGAGACCCAGTACTTC. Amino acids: CASMALAGGLQETQYF.

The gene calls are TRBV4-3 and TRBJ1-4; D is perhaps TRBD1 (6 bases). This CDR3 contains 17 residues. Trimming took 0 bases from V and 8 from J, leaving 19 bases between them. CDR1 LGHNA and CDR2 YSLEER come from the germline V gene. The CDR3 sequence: CASSQDRVQGQGEKLFF. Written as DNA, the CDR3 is TGCGCCAGCAGCCAAGACAGAGTACAGGGCCAAGGAGAAAAACTGTTTTTT.

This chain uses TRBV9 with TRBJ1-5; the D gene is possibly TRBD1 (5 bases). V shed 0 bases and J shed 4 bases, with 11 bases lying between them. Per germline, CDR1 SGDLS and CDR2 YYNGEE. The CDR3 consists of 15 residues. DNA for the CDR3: TGTGCCAGCAGCGTAGGGTGGACAACTAATCAGCCCCAGCATTTT. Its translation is CASSVGWTTNQPQHF.

CDR3 in DNA: TGCGCCAGCAGCCCAGGGGGACAACCGATCCAAGAGACCCAGTACTTC. This sequence encodes CASSPGGQPIQETQYF. The chain couples TRBV5-1 to TRBJ2-5; 7 nucleotides line up with TRBD1. From germline, CDR1 is SGHRS and CDR2 YFSETQ. This CDR3 comprises 16 residues. The V gene end was trimmed by 4 bases and the J gene end by 1 base; junction bases not matched to a gene: 10.

CDR3 nucleotide sequence: TGCGCCAGCAGCCGGACTAGCGGGAGTCCAGATACGCAGTATTTT. Translation: CASSRTSGSPDTQYF. This chain links TRBV5-1 with TRBJ2-3; 13 bases agree with TRBD2. J lost 4 bases, V lost 4 bases, and 3 bases had no gene match. Per germline, CDR1 SGHRS and CDR2 YFSETQ. This CDR3 region has 15 residues.

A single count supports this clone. CDR3 residues: CASSLHSGGENYEQYF. The CDR3 DNA is TGTGCCAGCAGTTTACATAGCGGGGGGGAAAACTACGAGCAGTACTTC. The V gene is TRBV27, the J gene TRBJ2-7; 11 bases agree with TRBD2. Trimming at V came to 2 bases and at J to 3 bases, leaving 6 bases not matched to a gene. CDR3 length: 16 residues. CDR1 is MNHEY and CDR2 is SMNVEV in the germline V gene (reference sequence).

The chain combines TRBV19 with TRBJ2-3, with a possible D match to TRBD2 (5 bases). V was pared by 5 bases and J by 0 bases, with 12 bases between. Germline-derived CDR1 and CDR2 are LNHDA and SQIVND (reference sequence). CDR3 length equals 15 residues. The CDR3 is CASSGFRGSTDTQYF. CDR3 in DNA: TGTGCCAGTAGTGGGTTTCGGGGTAGCACAGATACGCAGTATTTT.

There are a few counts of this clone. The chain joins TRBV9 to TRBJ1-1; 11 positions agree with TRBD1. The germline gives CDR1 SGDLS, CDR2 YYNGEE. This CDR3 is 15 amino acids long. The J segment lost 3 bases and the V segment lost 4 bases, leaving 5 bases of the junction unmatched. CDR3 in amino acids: CASSLRDRGDTEAFF. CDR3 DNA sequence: TGTGCCAGCAGCCTCCGGGACAGGGGGGACACTGAAGCTTTCTTT.

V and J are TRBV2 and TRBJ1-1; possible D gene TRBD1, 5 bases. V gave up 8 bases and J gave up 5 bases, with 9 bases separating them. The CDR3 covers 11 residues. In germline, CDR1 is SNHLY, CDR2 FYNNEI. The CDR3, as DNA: TGTGCCAGCGGCAGGGTGACTGAAGCTTTCTTT. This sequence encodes CASGRVTEAFF.